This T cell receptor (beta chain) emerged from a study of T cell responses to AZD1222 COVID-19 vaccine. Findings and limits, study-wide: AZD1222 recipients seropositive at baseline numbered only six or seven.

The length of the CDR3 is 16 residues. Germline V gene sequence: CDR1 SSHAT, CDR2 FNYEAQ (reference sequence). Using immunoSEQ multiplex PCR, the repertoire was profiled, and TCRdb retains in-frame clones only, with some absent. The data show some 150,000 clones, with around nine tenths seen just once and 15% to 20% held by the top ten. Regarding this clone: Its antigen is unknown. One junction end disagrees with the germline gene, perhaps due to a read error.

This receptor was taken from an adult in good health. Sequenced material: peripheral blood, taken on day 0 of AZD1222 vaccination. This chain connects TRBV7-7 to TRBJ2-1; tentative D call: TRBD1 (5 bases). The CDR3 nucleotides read TGTGCTAGCAGCTCTACCAAGGGGAATTCGTACAATGAGCAGTTCTTC. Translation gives CASSSTKGNSYNEQFF. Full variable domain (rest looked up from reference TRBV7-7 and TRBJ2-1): GAGVSQSPRYKVTKRGQDVTLRCDPISSHATLYWYQQALGQGPEFLTYFNYEAQPDKSGLPSDRFSAERPEGSISTLTIQRTEQRDSAMYRCASSSTKGNSYNEQFFGPGTRLTVL.